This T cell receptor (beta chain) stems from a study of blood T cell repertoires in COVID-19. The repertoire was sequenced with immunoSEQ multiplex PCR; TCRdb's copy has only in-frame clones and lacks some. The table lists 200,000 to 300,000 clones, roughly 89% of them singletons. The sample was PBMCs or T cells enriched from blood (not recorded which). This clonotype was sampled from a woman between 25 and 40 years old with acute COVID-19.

CDR3 DNA: TGTGCCAGCAGCCTAACAACAGGGAGCTCTGGAAACACCATATATTTT. Translated: CASSLTTGSSGNTIYF. The rearrangement links TRBV3-1 (or the pseudogene TRBV3-2) to TRBJ1-3; perhaps TRBD1 as D (6 bases). The CDR3 is 16 residues long. Per the germline V gene, CDR1 is LGHDT and CDR2 is YNNKEL (reference sequence). V was shortened by 4 bases and J by 0 bases, with 13 bases between the two germline ends.